This T cell receptor (beta chain) derives from a study of Graves' ophthalmopathy and Graves' hyperthyroidism. Findings and limits, study-wide: Blood also carried most expanded thyroid clonotypes exceeding 0.001 frequency.

CDR3 regions of TCR beta were amplified from RNA transcripts. First-round RT-PCR used HTBI primers; second-round multiplex PCR followed. TCRdb reprocessed the multiplex PCR reads via MiXCR and lists one record per CDR3 protein. The sample yields about 640,000 distinct CDR3 sequences, just over 40% seen once. V shed 0 bases and J 5 bases; nucleotides not matched to a gene: 7. This CDR3 has 17 residues. In germline, CDR1 is SGDLS, CDR2 YYNGEE. This clonotype was counted a few times. Its antigen remains unknown. Source material: peripheral blood. The clonotype was recovered from an adult man with Graves' ophthalmopathy. This sequence joins TRBV9 and TRBJ2-2; 10 positions agree with TRBD1. CDR3 amino acids: CASSVADRGQWTGELFF. CDR3 in DNA: TGTGCCAGCAGCGTAGCAGACAGGGGGCAATGGACCGGGGAGCTGTTTTTT.